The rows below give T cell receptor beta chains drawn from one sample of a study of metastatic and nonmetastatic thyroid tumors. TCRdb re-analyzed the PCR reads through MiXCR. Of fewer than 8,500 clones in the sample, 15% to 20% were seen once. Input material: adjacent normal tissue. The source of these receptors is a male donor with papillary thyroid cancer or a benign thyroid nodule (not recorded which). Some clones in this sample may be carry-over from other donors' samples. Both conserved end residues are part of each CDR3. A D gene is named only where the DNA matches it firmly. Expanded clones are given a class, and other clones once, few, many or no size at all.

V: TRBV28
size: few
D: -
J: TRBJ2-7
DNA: TGTGCCAGCACCGGGGGGACAGATTCTACCTACGAGCAGTACTTC
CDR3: CASTGGTDSTYEQYF

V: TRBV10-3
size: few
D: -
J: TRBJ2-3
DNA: TGTGCCATCAGTGCCCGGGACCGTACAGATACGCAGTATTTT
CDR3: CAISARDRTDTQYF

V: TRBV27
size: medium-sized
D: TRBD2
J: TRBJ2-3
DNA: TGTGCCACCCAAACTAGCGCAGCAACAGATACGCAGTATTTT
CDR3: CATQTSAATDTQYF

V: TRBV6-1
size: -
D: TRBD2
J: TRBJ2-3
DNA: TGTGCCAGCGGACTAGCTAGCACAGATACGCAGTATTTT
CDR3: CASGLASTDTQYF

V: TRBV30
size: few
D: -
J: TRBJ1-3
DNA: TGTGCCTGGAGTGTCATAGGCTCTGGAAACACCATATATTTT
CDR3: CAWSVIGSGNTIYF

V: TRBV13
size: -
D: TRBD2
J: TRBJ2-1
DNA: TGTGCCAGCAGCTCGGGACTACCCAATGAGCAGTTCTTC
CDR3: CASSSGLPNEQFF

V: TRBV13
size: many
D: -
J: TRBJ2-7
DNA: TGTGCCAGCAGCGCGGGACAGACCTACGAGCAGTACTTC
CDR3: CASSAGQTYEQYF

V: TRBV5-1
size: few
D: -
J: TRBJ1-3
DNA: TGCGCCAGCAGCCTCAGTAGTGGAAACACCATATATTTT
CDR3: CASSLSSGNTIYF

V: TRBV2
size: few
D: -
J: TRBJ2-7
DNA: TGTGCCAGCAGTGAAACGGGCTACGAGCAGTACTTC
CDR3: CASSETGYEQYF

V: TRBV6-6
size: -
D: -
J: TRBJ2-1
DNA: TGTGCCAGCAGTTACTCTTGGGGGTCCTACAATGAGCAGTTCTTC
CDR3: CASSYSWGSYNEQFF

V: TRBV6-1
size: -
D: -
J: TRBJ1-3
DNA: TGTGCCAGCAGTCCGTCAGTACATGAAGGAGACACCATATATTTT
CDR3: CASSPSVHEGDTIYF

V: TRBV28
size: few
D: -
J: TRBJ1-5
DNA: TGTGCCAGCAGCTCACTGTTTTATACCAGGGAATGGGATACGCCCCAGCATTTT
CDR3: CASSSLFYTREWDTPQHF

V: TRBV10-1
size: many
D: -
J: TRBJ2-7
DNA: TGCGCCAGCAGTGGGACGACGTATAACGAGCAGTACTTC
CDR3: CASSGTTYNEQYF

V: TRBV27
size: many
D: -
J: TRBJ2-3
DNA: TGTGCCAGCAGTTTAGTGGGGAGCACAGATACGCAGTATTTT
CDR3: CASSLVGSTDTQYF

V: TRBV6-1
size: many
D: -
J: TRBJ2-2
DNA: TGTGCCAGCAGTGAGTTTAACACCGGGGAGCTGTTTTTT
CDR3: CASSEFNTGELFF

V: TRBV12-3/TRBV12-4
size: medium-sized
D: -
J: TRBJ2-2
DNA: TGTGCCAGCCGGCCCCCGGACACCGGGGAGCTGTTTTTT
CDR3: CASRPPDTGELFF

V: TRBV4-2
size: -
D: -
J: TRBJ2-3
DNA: TGTGCCAGCAGCCAAGTCGCGGGACTCACAGATACGCAGTATTTT
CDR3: CASSQVAGLTDTQYF

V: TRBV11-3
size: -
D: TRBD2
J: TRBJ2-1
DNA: TGTGCCATCAGCTTGAGAGCGGGAGTGTTCAATGAGCAGTTCTTC
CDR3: CAISLRAGVFNEQFF

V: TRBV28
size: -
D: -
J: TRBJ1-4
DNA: TGTGCCAGCAGATTGACGGGCAGTCTGGGGAGATTGGGTGAAAAACTGTTTTTT
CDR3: CASRLTGSLGRLGEKLFF

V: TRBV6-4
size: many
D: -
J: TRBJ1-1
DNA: TGTGCCAGCAGAGTCGACACGGATCACACTGAAGCTTTCTTT
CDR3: CASRVDTDHTEAFF

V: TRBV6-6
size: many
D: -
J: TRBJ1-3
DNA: TGTGCCAGCAGTTACATGGGGGGAGGAAACACCATATATTTT
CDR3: CASSYMGGGNTIYF

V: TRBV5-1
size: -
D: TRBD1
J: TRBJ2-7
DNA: TGCGCCAGCAGCTCGACCGGGACAGGGATCTACGAGCAGTACTTC
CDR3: CASSSTGTGIYEQYF

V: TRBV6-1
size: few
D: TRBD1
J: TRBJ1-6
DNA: TGTGCCAGCAGTGAACCCTTTATACAGGGGTATAATTCACCCCTCCACTTT
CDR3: CASSEPFIQGYNSPLHF

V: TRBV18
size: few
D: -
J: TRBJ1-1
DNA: TGTGCCAGCTCACAAAACGCGGGGGGGGCCACTGGAGCTTTCTTT
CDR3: CASSQNAGGATGAFF

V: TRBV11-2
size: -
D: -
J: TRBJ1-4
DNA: TGTGCCAGCAGCTCCAACAACCCAACTAATGAAAAACTGTTTTTT
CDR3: CASSSNNPTNEKLFF

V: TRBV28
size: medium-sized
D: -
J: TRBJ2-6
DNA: TGTGCCAGCAGTTCAGGGGTGAGCTCTGGGGCCAACGTCCTGACTTTC
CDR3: CASSSGVSSGANVLTF

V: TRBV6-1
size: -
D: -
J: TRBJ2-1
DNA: TGTGCCAGTAGTATGGTAGCCGGGACCTACAATGAGCAGTTCTTC
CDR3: CASSMVAGTYNEQFF

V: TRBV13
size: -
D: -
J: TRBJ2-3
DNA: TGTGCCAGCAGCTTTCGGCAGGCAGGGGCAGATACGCAGTATTTT
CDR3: CASSFRQAGADTQYF

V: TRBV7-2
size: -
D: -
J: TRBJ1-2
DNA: TGTGCCAGCAGCTTGACAGCGGAATATGGCTACACCTTC
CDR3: CASSLTAEYGYTF

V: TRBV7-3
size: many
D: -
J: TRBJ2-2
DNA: TGTGCCAGCAGCGACGACCCCGGGGAGCTGTTTTTT
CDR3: CASSDDPGELFF

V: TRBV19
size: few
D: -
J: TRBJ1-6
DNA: TGTGCCAGTAGATACGCAAGCTCCTATAATTCACCCCTCCACTTT
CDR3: CASRYASSYNSPLHF

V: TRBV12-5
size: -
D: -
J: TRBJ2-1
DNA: TGTGCTAGCAAGAAAAGGACAGACTACAATGAGCAGTTCTTC
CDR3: CASKKRTDYNEQFF

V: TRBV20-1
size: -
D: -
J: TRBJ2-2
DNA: TGCAGTGCTAAAGACGGGGAGCTGTTTTTT
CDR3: CSAKDGELFF

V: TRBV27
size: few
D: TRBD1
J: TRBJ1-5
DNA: TGTGCCAGCAGTCCGACACCCAGGGGGCCGGTACAGCCCCAGCATTTT
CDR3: CASSPTPRGPVQPQHF

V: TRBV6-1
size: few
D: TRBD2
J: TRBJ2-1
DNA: TGTGCCAGCAGGGGGACTAGCGGGTACAATGAGCAGTTCTTC
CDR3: CASRGTSGYNEQFF

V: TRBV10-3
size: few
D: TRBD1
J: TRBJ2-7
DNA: TGTGCCATCAGTCGGGACAGGAGCTCCTACGAGCAGTACTTC
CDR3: CAISRDRSSYEQYF

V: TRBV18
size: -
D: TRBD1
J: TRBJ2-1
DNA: TGTGCCAGCTCACACGAGGACAGGCCCAATGAGCAGTTCTTC
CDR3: CASSHEDRPNEQFF

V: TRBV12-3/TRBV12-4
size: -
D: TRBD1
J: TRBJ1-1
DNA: TGTGCCAGCAGTGGGGACAGGGCCTCGAGTTTCTTT
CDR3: CASSGDRASSFF

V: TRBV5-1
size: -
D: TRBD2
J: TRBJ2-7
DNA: TGCGCCAGCAGCTTGGGTTCGGGACTAGGGGTCTACGAGCAGTACTTC
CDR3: CASSLGSGLGVYEQYF

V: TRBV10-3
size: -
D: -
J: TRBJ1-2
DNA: TGTGCCATCAAACAGGAAAACTATGGCTACACCTTC
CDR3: CAIKQENYGYTF

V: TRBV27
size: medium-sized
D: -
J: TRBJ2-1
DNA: TGTGCCAGCAGTTTTCCCCAGGGTCCCCAGGCCAATGAGCAGTTCTTC
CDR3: CASSFPQGPQANEQFF

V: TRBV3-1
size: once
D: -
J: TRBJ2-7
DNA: TGTGCCAGCAGCCGACAGGACTCCTACGAGCAGTACTTC
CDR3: CASSRQDSYEQYF

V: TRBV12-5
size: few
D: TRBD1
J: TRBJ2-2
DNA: TGTGCTAGTGGTTTAGGGACAGATACCGGGGAGCTGTTTTTT
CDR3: CASGLGTDTGELFF

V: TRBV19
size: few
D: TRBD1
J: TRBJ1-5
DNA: TGTGCCAGTAGCATGAGACAGGGGGTTTCTGGCAATCAGCCCCAGCATTTT
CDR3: CASSMRQGVSGNQPQHF

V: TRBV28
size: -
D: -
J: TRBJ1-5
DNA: TGTGCCAGCAGCTTTGGCCTGAGCAATCAGCCCCAGCATTTT
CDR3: CASSFGLSNQPQHF

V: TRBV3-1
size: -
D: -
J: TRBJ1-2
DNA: TGTGCCAGCAGCCTCCGCAGTCCCTCCTATGGCTACACCTTC
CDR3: CASSLRSPSYGYTF

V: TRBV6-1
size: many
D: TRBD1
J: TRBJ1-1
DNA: TGTGCCAGCAGTTGGACAGGGACGAACGCTGAAGCTTTCTTT
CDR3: CASSWTGTNAEAFF

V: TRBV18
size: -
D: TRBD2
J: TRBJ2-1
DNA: TGTGCCAGCTCACCTTCGGGACTAGCGGGATGGGATAAGTTCTTC
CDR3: CASSPSGLAGWDKFF

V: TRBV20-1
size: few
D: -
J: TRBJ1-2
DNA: TGCAGTGCTAGCGGAGTTTATGGCTACACCTTC
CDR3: CSASGVYGYTF

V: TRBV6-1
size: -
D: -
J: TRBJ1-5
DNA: TGTGCCAGCAGTGGGGGCTTTGGCAATCATCCCCAGCATTTT
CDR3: CASSGGFGNHPQHF

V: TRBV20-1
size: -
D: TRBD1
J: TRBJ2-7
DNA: TGCAGTGCACAGGGACAGGGAAACAACGAGCAGTACTTC
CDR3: CSAQGQGNNEQYF

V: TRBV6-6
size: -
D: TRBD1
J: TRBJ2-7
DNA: TGTGCCAGCCAGACCAGGGGGCGCTTAGGGCGCGAGCAGTACTTC
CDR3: CASQTRGRLGREQYF

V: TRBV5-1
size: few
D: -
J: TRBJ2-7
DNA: TGCGCCAGCAGCTTGACCTCAGCGGCCGACTACGAGCAGTACTTC
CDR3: CASSLTSAADYEQYF

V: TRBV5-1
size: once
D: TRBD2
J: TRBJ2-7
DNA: TGCGCCAGCAGCTTCAATTTAGCGGGCCCCTACGAGCAGTACTTC
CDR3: CASSFNLAGPYEQYF

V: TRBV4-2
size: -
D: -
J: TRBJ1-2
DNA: TGTGCCAGCAGCCAAGATGGTAAAGGCTACACCTTC
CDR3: CASSQDGKGYTF

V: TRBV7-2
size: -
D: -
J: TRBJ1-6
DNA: TGTGCCAGCAGCTTAGGGCAGGGGAGGAATTCACCCCTCCACTTT
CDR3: CASSLGQGRNSPLHF